These 5 T cell receptor beta chains were sequenced from one sample in a study of CD8 T cells in Susac syndrome. Random hexamers were used to reverse transcribe roughly 0.45 to 1 ug of RNA. Each CDR3 protein is one row after TCRdb ran MiXCR on the immunoSEQ multiplex PCR reads. The sample records more than 55,000 distinct CDR3 sequences, around 96% being singletons. Sequencing was carried out using CD4+ T cells from PBMCs. These receptors were obtained from a human donor with multiple sclerosis.

The CDR3 protein is CASSVAGGLVNEQFF. The CDR3, as DNA: TGTGCCAGTAGTGTAGCGGGGGGGCTCGTTAATGAGCAGTTCTTC. The chain joins TRBV19 to TRBJ2-1, with TRBD2 matching 11 bases. The germline CDR1 and CDR2 sequences are LNHDA and SQIVND (reference sequence). The CDR3 totals 15 residues. Unmatched junction bases numbered 7, after V lost 5 bases and J lost 7 bases.

The chain employs TRBV29-1 and TRBJ1-1, with TRBD1 identical over 7 bases. The CDR3 is 14 residues long. V shed 0 bases and J 5 bases; nucleotides not matched to a gene: 6. The germline gives CDR1 SQVTM, CDR2 ANQGSEA. The CDR3 coding sequence is TGCAGCGTTGAAGATCAACAGGGGAAAACTGAAGCTTTCTTT. It specifies CSVEDQQGKTEAFF.

This rearrangement joins TRBV3-1 to TRBJ2-7; D may be TRBD1 or TRBD2 (6 bases each). Deletions cut 4 bases from V and 4 bases from J, with 17 bases between. The CDR3 extends over 15 amino acids. CDR1 LGHDT and CDR2 YNNKEL come from the germline V gene (reference sequence). As DNA, the CDR3 is TGTGCCAGCAGCCCTCTTGGGGGGCGGAGGTACGAGCAGTACTTC. This gives the protein CASSPLGGRRYEQYF.

V is TRBV9 and J is TRBJ2-7, with 8 bases aligning to TRBD1. This CDR3 comprises 20 residues. Unmatched junction bases numbered 19, after V lost 0 bases and J lost 2 bases. The germline CDR1 and CDR2 sequences are SGDLS and YYNGEE. CDR3 protein: CASSVAKLGGWTGRTYEQYF. CDR3 nucleotide sequence: TGTGCCAGCAGCGTAGCAAAACTTGGGGGGTGGACAGGGAGAACCTACGAGCAGTACTTC.

The chain joins TRBV6-2 or TRBV6-3 to TRBJ2-7; tentative D call: TRBD1 (6 bases). The germline V gene has CDR1 MNHEY and CDR2 SVGEGT. V dropped 1 base and J dropped 4 bases, with 14 bases sitting between them. The CDR3 has 15 amino acids. The CDR3 sequence: CASSYFTGTPYEQYF. As DNA, the CDR3 is TGTGCCAGCAGTTACTTCACCGGGACACCGTACGAGCAGTACTTC.